This T cell receptor beta chain was profiled in a study of OX40 agonist ivuxolimab in advanced cancers. Regarding the research as a whole: Ivuxolimab was a fully human IgG2 agonistic monoclonal antibody targeting the costimulatory receptor OX40 (CD134). Intravenous ivuxolimab was administered to patients every 2 weeks at six dose levels: 0.01, 0.1, 0.3, 1.5, 3 and 10 mg/kg. Of the roughly 54 dose-escalation patients, hepatocellular carcinoma was present in about 20, melanoma in around 15, renal cell carcinoma in 9 and head and neck cancer in 9. In the dose-escalation cohort, 82.7% of patients were male, and the mean age was around 60 years, with a range of about 20 to 90. Patients were allowed to have had prior anti-PD-1, anti-PD-L1 or anti-CTLA-4 therapy, and 40% of the dose-escalation patients had previously received checkpoint inhibitors. Partial responses occurred in three dose-escalation patients: two with cutaneous melanoma and one with hepatocellular carcinoma. The point of sequencing TCRbeta in the periphery was to test whether ivuxolimab changed TCR sequence diversity and drove clonal T-cell expansion. The monotherapy dose-escalation portion (N ≈ 55 patients) of the phase I ivuxolimab trial is reported in the paper. Findings and caveats that apply to the study as a whole: In partial responders in the 0.1-3.0 mg/kg groups, normalized peripheral clonal expansion was found to be among the lowest, especially among CD8+ T cells. After ivuxolimab, CD8+ T cells had more expanded clones than CD4+ T cells on average. Which antigens the clonally expanded peripheral T cells were specific for was not determined. Low levels of normalized T-cell clonal expansion were also seen in some nonresponding patients. At doses of 0.1 to 3.0 mg/kg, clonal expansion of both CD4+ and CD8+ blood T cells was observed from baseline to week 6.

Patients with a history of autoimmune disease or receiving systemic immunosuppression were excluded from the trial. Peripheral blood for TCR sequencing was collected from all dose cohorts at baseline, on cycle 4 day 1, and on cycle 7 day 1. Samples came from an open-label, multicenter, first-in-human phase I dose-escalation trial of ivuxolimab. Adults with locally advanced or metastatic head and neck squamous cell, hepatocellular, melanoma or renal cell carcinoma were enrolled in the trial. CD4+ and CD8+ T cells were sorted separately from peripheral blood before TCR sequencing. V lost 3 bases and J lost 0 bases; the stretch between them is 25 bases long. CDR3 length: 20 amino acids, cysteine to phenylalanine. Only the CDR3 part of the read is kept: 60 bases, read in frame from the first base. Sequences KGHSH (CDR1) and LQKENI (CDR2) are obtained from the germline V gene. For sequencing of the TCRbeta CDR3 region, genomic DNA was extracted from the sorted cells. The immunoSEQ Assay was used for sequencing of TCRbeta CDR3 regions. TCRdb mirrors the immuneACCESS table, restricted to in-frame sequences. Some clones are absent from its copies; in checked studies, under half trace to an unresolved V gene, and the reason for the others is unknown. Within this sample are about 94,000 clones, with roughly 84% of them counted one time only. Under 0.35% of the sample comes from the top ten.

Regarding this clone: Its antigen has not been determined. No quality values exist for individual bases; no much larger clone is one base distant. Other DNA sequences within the sample encode an identical CDR3.

Here the chain combines TRBV18 and TRBJ2-3, and perhaps TRBD1 as D gene, on 5 matching bases. Specimen: CD4+ or CD8+ T cells sorted from blood, collected in a trial of the OX40 agonist ivuxolimab. The source is an adult with an advanced solid tumor such as melanoma, head and neck, liver or kidney cancer. CDR3 reads: CASSPSGTLGRPTSTDTQYF. Here is the DNA: TGTGCCAGCTCACCCTCAGGCACATTGGGGCGTCCCACTAGCACAGATACGCAGTATTTT. This CDR3, with the reference TRBV18 and TRBJ2-3 proteins standing in past its ends, gives the full variable domain NAGVMQNPRHLVRRRGQEARLRCSPMKGHSHVYWYRQLPEEGLKFMVYLQKENIIDESGMPKERFSAEFPKEGPSILRIQQVVRGDSAAYFCASSPSGTLGRPTSTDTQYFGPGTRLTVL.